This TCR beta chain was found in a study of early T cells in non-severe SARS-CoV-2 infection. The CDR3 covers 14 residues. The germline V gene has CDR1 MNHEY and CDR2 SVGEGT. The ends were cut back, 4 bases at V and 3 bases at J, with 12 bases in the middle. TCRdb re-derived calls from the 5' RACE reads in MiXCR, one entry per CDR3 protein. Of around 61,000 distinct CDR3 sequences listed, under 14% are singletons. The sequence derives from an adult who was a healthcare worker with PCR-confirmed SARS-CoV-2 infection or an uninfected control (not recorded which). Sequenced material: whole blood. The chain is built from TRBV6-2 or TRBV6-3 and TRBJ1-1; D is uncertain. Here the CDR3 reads CASSSSFSHTEAFF. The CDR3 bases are TGTGCCAGCAGTTCTTCCTTCTCCCACACTGAAGCTTTCTTT.